The source of this T cell receptor (beta chain) is a study of blood T cell repertoires in COVID-19. Across the study: Italy, Spain and the United States were the sources of the convalescent and acute COVID-19 samples. T cells, B-cell-depleted T cells, or PBMCs provided the cDNA or gDNA that served as material.

As handled by the study authors: Cell counts per sample came from amplifying reference gene primers. TCRdb keeps only in-frame clones here, not all; method: immunoSEQ multiplex PCR. The V and J calls and the clone size are those of that table, but D and trimming were determined from the DNA. The sample has some 45,000 clones; around 80% are singletons. Sequenced input: peripheral blood. This receptor was obtained from an older woman with acute or convalescent COVID-19.

The CDR3 bases are TGTGCCAGCAGCAAAGGCGACGGAGCCTCTAATGAAAAACTGTTTTTT. Its translation: CASSKGDGASNEKLFF. This rearrangement joins TRBV3-1 (or the pseudogene TRBV3-2) to TRBJ1-4, with D unclear. The CDR3 contains 16 residues. Looked up from germline, CDR1 is LGHDT and CDR2 is YNNKEL (reference sequence). Trimming took 5 bases from V and 3 from J, leaving 16 bases between them.